This T cell receptor beta chain was identified during a study of Ad26.COV2.S vaccination and SARS-CoV-2 variants. On the study more broadly: The authors gave Ad26.COV2.S intramuscularly, either once or twice 56 days apart.

The repertoire was sequenced with immunoSEQ multiplex PCR; TCRdb's copy has only in-frame clones and lacks some. In the table there are about 350,000 clones, around 89% of which are singletons. Treatment meaning: approximately 18 received Ad26.COV2.S at low or high dose, single or two shots; a few received placebo; per-sample allocation not given. Day 63 after the first injection of vaccine or placebo was the sampling time. An 18-55-year-old adult in Boston served as donor. The CDR3 consists of 17 residues. The germline V gene encodes CDR1 KGHSH and CDR2 LQKENI. The V segment lost 0 bases and the J segment 4 bases; nucleotides outside the gene matches: 3.

This chain connects TRBV18 to TRBJ2-3, with 14 bases lining up with TRBD2. This sample comprised peripheral blood, obtained in a trial of Ad26.COV2.S vaccine versus placebo. The source of this sequence is a person aged 18-65 years who received the Ad26.COV2.S COVID-19 vaccine or a placebo. The CDR3: CASSPPGTSGSADTQYF. The CDR3 region has the DNA TGTGCCAGCTCACCACCTGGGACTAGCGGGAGTGCAGATACGCAGTATTTT. The full variable domain, with the rest looked up from reference TRBV18 and TRBJ2-3, is NAGVMQNPRHLVRRRGQEARLRCSPMKGHSHVYWYRQLPEEGLKFMVYLQKENIIDESGMPKERFSAEFPKEGPSILRIQQVVRGDSAAYFCASSPPGTSGSADTQYFGPGTRLTVL.